A single sample is the source of the 30 T cell receptor beta chains below, sequenced in a study of cytomegalovirus exposure and HLA in healthy donors. Vbeta (60) and Jbeta (13) primers were used in the PCR. TCRdb keeps only in-frame clones here, not all; method: immunoSEQ multiplex PCR. The sample shows some 65,000 clones, around 70% of them seen only once. Sequencing was done on a sample of PBMCs. Receptor source: a woman aged 30 to 39 in good health and CMV-seronegative.

This clone has more than one count but fewer than ten. The chain has TRBV15 and TRBJ2-2, with TRBD1 identical over 9 bases. The CDR3 loop spans 15 amino acids. The V gene end was trimmed by 3 bases and the J gene end by 5 bases; junction bases not matched to a gene: 4. Germline V gene sequence: CDR1 LNHNV, CDR2 YYDKDF (reference sequence). The CDR3 coding sequence is TGTGCCACCAGCAGGGGACAGGGACGAACCGGGGAGCTGTTTTTT. Protein: CATSRGQGRTGELFF.

This clone occurred once. The genes are TRBV29-1 and TRBJ1-2; D may be TRBD1 (6 bases). The CDR3 contains 12 residues. Trimming pared 4 bases from V and 4 bases from J, leaving 10 bases between. The V gene's germline CDR1 is SQVTM and CDR2 ANQGSEA. CDR3 sequence: CSVGPGAYGYTF. The CDR3 DNA reads TGCAGCGTTGGGCCAGGGGCCTATGGCTACACCTTC.

The gene calls are TRBV6-6 and TRBJ2-7, with TRBD2 matching 9 bases. Germline trimming cut 6 bases from V and 5 bases from J; bases unmatched to any gene: 8. The CDR3 runs 14 residues. Germline V CDR1 and CDR2: MNHNY, SVGAGI (reference sequence). The CDR3 sequence: CASSRGTSMNEQYF. The CDR3 region has the DNA TGTGCCAGCAGCCGAGGGACTAGCATGAACGAGCAGTACTTC.

This CDR3 reads CASRTGIYNSPLHF. CDR3 sequence (DNA): TGTGCCAGCAGGACAGGAATCTATAATTCACCCCTCCACTTT. The rearrangement uses TRBV27 and TRBJ1-6, with D perhaps matching TRBD1 (6 bases). This CDR3 has 14 residues. CDR1 MNHEY and CDR2 SMNVEV come from the germline V gene (reference sequence). Between the trimmed V and J ends, which lost 6 bases and 3 bases, there was a span of 9 bases.

The rearrangement joins TRBV7-2 to TRBJ1-4; D uncertain. Trimming took 2 bases from V and 2 from J, leaving 6 bases between them. Germline V CDR1 and CDR2: SGHTA, FQGNSA. The CDR3 loop spans 14 amino acids. DNA for the CDR3: TGTGCCAGCAGCTTACGGCGGACTAATGAAAAACTGTTTTTT. It is translated as CASSLRRTNEKLFF.

This chain links TRBV18 with TRBJ2-7, with unresolved D. Deletions cut 3 bases from V and 6 bases from J, with 9 bases between. The CDR3 contains 12 residues. Germline V lookup: CDR1 KGHSH, CDR2 LQKENI. CDR3 DNA sequence: TGTGCCAGCTCACCGATTAGTGGCGAGCAGTACTTC. This codes for CASSPISGEQYF.

This chain joins TRBV30 and TRBJ1-1; no firm D call. Trimming stripped 5 bases from V and 0 bases from J, with 10 bases between. Germline V gene lookup returns CDR1 GTSNPN and CDR2 SVGIG (reference sequence). The CDR3 loop spans 13 amino acids. CDR3 loop: CAWEATMNTEAFF. The CDR3, as DNA: TGTGCCTGGGAGGCAACAATGAACACTGAAGCTTTCTTT.

This clone was found a few times. V is TRBV11-3 and J is TRBJ2-1; 7 bases line up with TRBD2. Germline lookup yields CDR1 SGHNT and CDR2 YENEEA. V shed 5 bases and J 3 bases; nucleotides not matched to a gene: 10. This CDR3 has 16 amino acids. CDR3 nucleotides: TGTGCCAGCAGCCAAGCGGCGGGGGTGGTCTACAATGAGCAGTTCTTC. This encodes CASSQAAGVVYNEQFF.

The CDR3 here is CASLGPNTGELFF. The CDR3 DNA reads as TGTGCCAGTCTAGGTCCGAACACCGGGGAGCTGTTTTTT. V and J are TRBV11-2 and TRBJ2-2, with D uncertain. Germline CDR1 reads SGHAT; CDR2 reads FQNNGV. Trimming removed 9 bases at V and 0 bases at J, with 8 bases between. This CDR3 has 13 residues.

This clone was detected only a few times. The gene calls are TRBV4-2 and TRBJ1-2; D is perhaps TRBD1 (6 bases). Per germline, CDR1 LGHNA and CDR2 YNFKEQ. The CDR3 contains 16 residues. Trimming shortened V by 2 bases and J by 4 bases, and 17 bases separated the two germline ends. The CDR3: CASSQRGGSGGYGYTF. The CDR3 nucleotides read TGTGCCAGCAGCCAAAGGGGGGGGAGTGGAGGCTATGGCTACACCTTC.

The CDR3 DNA follows: TGTGCCAGCAGTCTCCGACAGGGGAAGAATCAGCCCCAGCATTTT. Translated: CASSLRQGKNQPQHF. J is TRBJ1-5 and V is TRBV2, with 8 bases aligning to TRBD1. The V and J ends lost 5 bases and 4 bases, in that order; junction bases with no gene match: 7. CDR3 length: 15 residues. Germline loops: CDR1 SNHLY, CDR2 FYNNEI.

The chain uses TRBV7-2 and TRBJ2-1; TRBD1 matches 7 bases. Losses at the gene ends were 5 bases for V and 2 bases for J; bases not matched to a gene: 6. This CDR3 contains 15 residues. From germline, CDR1 is SGHTA and CDR2 FQGNSA. CDR3 in amino acids: CASSPRQGTYNEQFF. CDR3 DNA sequence: TGTGCCAGCAGCCCGAGACAGGGCACCTACAATGAGCAGTTCTTC.

V gene TRBV11-3 combines with J gene TRBJ2-1; 8 nucleotides match TRBD1. The trim removed 2 bases at V and 8 bases at J, leaving 5 bases unmatched. Germline V gene sequence: CDR1 SGHNT, CDR2 YENEEA. The CDR3 sequence is 14 residues long. The CDR3 reads CASSLSQGADEQFF. The CDR3 DNA is TGTGCCAGCAGCTTATCTCAGGGGGCGGATGAGCAGTTCTTC.

The chain combines TRBV7-7 with TRBJ2-5, with D unresolved. This CDR3 contains 13 residues. Trimming removed 3 bases at V and 9 bases at J, with 14 bases between. From germline, CDR1 is SSHAT and CDR2 FNYEAQ (reference sequence). The CDR3 DNA reads TGTGCCAGCAGCTTGGGCGAAATGGGTCCCCAGTACTTC. Its protein is CASSLGEMGPQYF.

This chain joins TRBV29-1 and TRBJ1-2, with 8 bases aligning to TRBD1. With V trimmed by 5 bases and J by 7 bases, 9 bases remained unmatched. The CDR3 covers 13 residues. Germline-derived CDR1 and CDR2 are SQVTM and ANQGSEA. CDR3 sequence: CSVSGRGRTGYTF. The CDR3 nucleotides read TGCAGCGTTTCAGGCAGGGGGCGAACTGGCTACACCTTC.

The gene calls are TRBV19 and TRBJ1-2; the D gene is possibly TRBD1 (5 bases). V was trimmed by 9 bases and J by 0 bases, leaving 11 bases between them. This CDR3 is built from 13 residues. Per germline, CDR1 LNHDA and CDR2 SQIVND (reference sequence). The CDR3 bases are TGTGCCAGCACCCGGGACTCTAACTATGGCTACACCTTC. Its protein product is CASTRDSNYGYTF.

This clone was seen more than once but under ten times. The chain is built from TRBV6-1 and TRBJ1-1; D not certain. The CDR3 consists of 15 residues. V was cut by 4 bases and J by 1 base, with 13 bases left in between. Germline V CDR1 and CDR2: MNHNS, SASEGT. CDR3 sequence reads: CASSVTRSGNTEAFF. The CDR3 region has the DNA TGTGCCAGCAGTGTAACTCGGTCGGGGAACACTGAAGCTTTCTTT.

This chain joins TRBV15 and TRBJ1-2; perhaps TRBD1 as D (6 bases). The V and J ends lost 1 base and 4 bases respectively, with 10 bases between them. The CDR3 has 14 residues. Germline V lookup: CDR1 LNHNV, CDR2 YYDKDF (reference sequence). This CDR3 reads CATSRVGGLYGYTF. The CDR3 nucleotides are TGTGCCACCAGCAGAGTCGGGGGGCTCTATGGCTACACCTTC. Together with reference TRBV15 and TRBJ1-2, the CDR3 gives the full variable domain: DAMVIQNPRYQVTQFGKPVTLSCSQTLNHNVMYWYQQKSSQAPKLLFHYYDKDFNNEADTPDNFQSRRPNTSFCFLDIRSPGLGDTAMYLCATSRVGGLYGYTFGSGTRLTVV.

The rearrangement links TRBV28 to TRBJ1-3; D uncertain. V was clipped by 2 bases and J by 0 bases, with 11 bases between them. The CDR3 extends over 16 amino acids. From germline, CDR1 is MDHEN and CDR2 SYDVKM. Written as DNA, the CDR3 is TGTGCCAGCAGTTTAGTTCGTTTTAACTCTGGAAACACCATATATTTT. Residues: CASSLVRFNSGNTIYF.

The CDR3 loop is CASSLTGGEETQYF. CDR3 bases: TGCGCCAGCAGCTTGACAGGGGGCGAAGAGACCCAGTACTTC. The chain carries TRBV5-1 and TRBJ2-5; 9 bases align to TRBD1. Looked up from germline, CDR1 is SGHRS and CDR2 is YFSETQ. The J segment lost 3 bases and the V segment lost 1 base, leaving 1 base of the junction unmatched. The length of the CDR3 is 14 residues.

The chain combines TRBV23-1 with TRBJ2-1; 7 bases fit TRBD1. TRBV23-1 is flagged as an ORF with uncertain function. The junction had 19 bases not matched to a gene; V was cut back by 4 bases and J by 7 bases. The CDR3 sequence is 18 residues long. CDR3 in amino acids: CASSPVKGALALCNEQFF. The CDR3 bases are TGCGCCAGCAGTCCGGTGAAGGGGGCACTCGCCCTATGTAATGAGCAGTTCTTC.

In its sample, this clone was seen a few times. The V gene is TRBV4-2, the J gene TRBJ1-4; no reliable D call. The CDR3 loop spans 14 amino acids. Trimming stripped 5 bases from V and 8 bases from J, with 15 bases between. Germline V gene lookup returns CDR1 LGHNA and CDR2 YNFKEQ. Written as DNA, the CDR3 is TGTGCCAGCAGCTCCGGCCTGGAGGAGGAAAAACTGTTTTTT. Translated: CASSSGLEEEKLFF.

The J gene is TRBJ2-1, the V gene TRBV9; 9 bases align to TRBD2. Unmatched junction bases numbered 5, after V lost 4 bases and J lost 6 bases. Germline CDR1 is SGDLS and CDR2 is YYNGEE. This CDR3 is 14 amino acids long. The CDR3 DNA reads as TGTGCCAGCAGCTCGGGACTAGCTGGCAATGAGCAGTTCTTC. It is translated as CASSSGLAGNEQFF.

The sample holds a few counts of this clone. CDR3 DNA sequence: TGTGCCAGCAGTTTAAGACAAACTGAAGCTTTCTTT. This gives the protein CASSLRQTEAFF. The rearrangement links TRBV28 to TRBJ1-1; D not resolved. CDR1 MDHEN and CDR2 SYDVKM come from the germline V gene. V gave up 2 bases and J gave up 5 bases, with 6 bases separating them. The CDR3 runs to 12 residues.

This clone has more than one count but fewer than ten. V gene TRBV27 combines with J gene TRBJ1-2; D call uncertain. With 5 bases removed from V and 6 bases from J, the gap between germline ends came to 13 bases. Germline CDR1 reads MNHEY; CDR2 reads SMNVEV (reference sequence). This CDR3 is 13 amino acids long. The CDR3 nucleotides read TGTGCCAGCAGTCCGGGAAGAAAGGATGGCTACACCTTC. Protein sequence: CASSPGRKDGYTF.

The chain recombines TRBV2 with TRBJ2-3, with D uncertain. V dropped 4 bases and J dropped 3 bases, with 8 bases sitting between them. This CDR3 contains 13 residues. CDR1 SNHLY and CDR2 FYNNEI come from the germline V gene. The CDR3 loop reads CASSVTKTDTQYF. The CDR3 DNA is TGTGCCAGCAGTGTAACAAAGACAGATACGCAGTATTTT.

This clone came up a few times. The chain recombines TRBV6-1 with TRBJ1-4; TRBD1 matches 9 bases. CDR1 and CDR2 (germline): MNHNS, SASEGT. This CDR3 contains 15 residues. The V gene end was trimmed by 3 bases and the J gene end by 8 bases; junction bases not matched to a gene: 7. The CDR3 coding sequence is TGTGCCAGCAGTGATTCGACAGGGGGGCTGGAAAAACTGTTTTTT. Translation gives CASSDSTGGLEKLFF.

CDR3 sequence (DNA): TGTGCCACCAGCAGAGATTTAAAGGAGCAGAACACTGAAGCTTTCTTT. Its translation: CATSRDLKEQNTEAFF. J is TRBJ1-1 and V is TRBV15; D unclear. Germline CDR1 reads LNHNV; CDR2 reads YYDKDF (reference sequence). Trimming pared 0 bases from V and 1 base from J, leaving 12 bases between. The CDR3 runs 16 residues.

The chain is built from TRBV23-1 and TRBJ1-6; 7 bases match TRBD1. TRBV23-1 belongs to the ORF category, with a function that is uncertain. The CDR3 covers 13 residues. V lost 9 bases and J lost 10; bases outside the gene matches: 9. The CDR3 DNA reads as TGCGCCAGTCCCGACAGGGAAGGATCACCCCTCCACTTT. This gives the protein CASPDREGSPLHF.

The gene calls are TRBV11-2 and TRBJ2-1; D is unresolved. V gave up 4 bases and J gave up 3 bases, with 10 bases separating them. Germline CDR1 reads SGHAT; CDR2 reads FQNNGV. The CDR3 contains 14 residues. The CDR3 loop is CASSSFAGYNEQFF. CDR3 sequence (DNA): TGTGCCAGCAGCTCCTTTGCCGGCTACAATGAGCAGTTCTTC.